A single sample is the source of the 16 T cell receptor beta chains below, sequenced in a study of shared clonotypes between healthy human individuals. The data were produced by immunoSEQ multiplex PCR, yet TCRdb's version contains in-frame clones alone and is incomplete. The repertoire holds over a million clones, with roughly 96% as singletons. Material: naive CD4+ T cells sorted from blood. The subset was: CD45RA+ positively selected. The receptors were gathered from a man under 40 in good health.

This clone has a single count. This chain connects TRBV11-2 to TRBJ1-1; tentatively, D is TRBD1 (6 bases). CDR3 length equals 13 residues. V lost 5 bases and J lost 1, with 8 bases in between. CDR1 and CDR2 from the germline V gene are SGHAT and FQNNGV. CDR3 region: CASSQQGNTEAFF. The DNA for the CDR3 is TGTGCCAGCAGCCAACAGGGGAACACTGAAGCTTTCTTT.

The chain recombines TRBV27 with TRBJ2-7, with a weak D call TRBD1 (6 bases). With 5 bases removed from V and 5 bases from J, the gap between germline ends came to 25 bases. The CDR3 extends over 17 amino acids. Germline V gene data show CDR1 as MNHEY and CDR2 as SMNVEV (reference sequence). Here the CDR3 reads CASSPKSPGVLGDEQYF. As DNA, the CDR3 is TGTGCCAGCAGTCCGAAATCCCCAGGGGTCCTGGGGGACGAGCAGTACTTC.

The rearrangement links TRBV6-1 to TRBJ1-2; 7 nucleotides agree with TRBD1. This CDR3 is built from 14 residues. Trimming took 4 bases from V and 4 from J; bases not matched to a gene: 6. The germline CDR1 and CDR2 sequences are MNHNS and SASEGT. The CDR3 loop reads CASSVQGQTYGYTF. In DNA form, the CDR3 reads TGTGCCAGCAGTGTTCAGGGACAGACCTATGGCTACACCTTC.

About this clone: Other DNA sequences in this specimen translate into the identical CDR3. The rearrangement links TRBV5-1 to TRBJ2-7; 8 bases line up with TRBD1. The CDR3 loop spans 15 amino acids. Germline values: CDR1 SGHRS, CDR2 YFSETQ. The ends lost 4 bases at V and 1 base at J; junction bases unmatched: 7. For the CDR3, the DNA is TGCGCCAGCAGCGCCGGGACAGGACGATCCTACGAGCAGTACTTC. Translated, it gives CASSAGTGRSYEQYF.

This clone was recorded once. The chain uses TRBV6-4 and TRBJ1-1; TRBD1 might be the D (5 bases). The CDR3 runs 13 residues. From germline, CDR1 is MRHNA and CDR2 SNTAGT. V was cut by 9 bases and J by 3 bases, with 14 bases left in between. The CDR3 spells CARVQGCDTEAFF. For the CDR3, the DNA is TGTGCCAGGGTTCAGGGTTGTGACACTGAAGCTTTCTTT.

The chain uses TRBV2 and TRBJ2-1, with 9 bases aligning to TRBD1. V lost 4 bases and J lost 3; bases outside the gene matches: 7. Germline loops: CDR1 SNHLY, CDR2 FYNNEI. The CDR3 has 16 residues. The CDR3 DNA reads TGTGCCAGCAGTGGCCGGGACAGGGCCCACTACAATGAGCAGTTCTTC. It specifies CASSGRDRAHYNEQFF.

On this clone: The same CDR3 can be traced to other DNA sequences in this sample. This chain joins TRBV6-6 and TRBJ2-6; D perhaps matches TRBD2 (6 bases). Germline CDR1 MNHNY, CDR2 SVGAGI (reference sequence). V lost 3 bases, J lost 4 bases, and 10 bases lay in between. The length of the CDR3 is 15 residues. CDR3 bases: TGTGCCAGCAGTTATGGAGGGTCAGGGGCCAACGTCCTGACTTTC. It yields the protein CASSYGGSGANVLTF.

The gene calls are TRBV27 and TRBJ1-2; D is possibly TRBD1 (6 bases). This CDR3 comprises 13 residues. Trimming stripped 0 bases from V and 12 bases from J, with 14 bases between. The germline V gene has CDR1 MNHEY and CDR2 SMNVEV (reference sequence). This chain's CDR3 is CASSLSNRDFHTF. The CDR3 coding sequence is TGTGCCAGCAGTTTATCCAACAGGGACTTTCACACCTTC.

The chain is built from TRBV7-9 and TRBJ2-1; 7 bases are a match to TRBD1. The V gene end was trimmed by 6 bases and the J gene end by 7 bases; junction bases not matched to a gene: 6. Germline V CDR1 and CDR2: SEHNR, FQNEAQ (reference sequence). CDR3 length: 13 amino acids. The CDR3 DNA follows: TGTGCCAGCAGACGTGCCAGGGGGAATGAGCAGTTCTTC. Amino acids: CASRRARGNEQFF.

This chain connects TRBV27 to TRBJ1-5, with 8 bases that match TRBD1. This CDR3 contains 16 residues. With 5 bases clipped from V and 5 bases from J, the junction kept 11 bases outside the gene matches. Germline loops: CDR1 MNHEY, CDR2 SMNVEV (reference sequence). The CDR3 nucleotides are TGTGCCAGCAGTCCCGCTCCGACAGGGGTCGATCAGCCCCAGCATTTT. It encodes CASSPAPTGVDQPQHF.

The rearrangement uses TRBV28 and TRBJ2-1, with 8 bases aligning to TRBD1. Trimming at V came to 5 bases and at J to 4 bases, leaving 10 bases not matched to a gene. The CDR3 loop spans 16 amino acids. CDR1 and CDR2 (germline): MDHEN, SYDVKM. The CDR3 protein is CASSIRSGTGYNEQFF. The CDR3 DNA reads as TGTGCCAGCAGTATCAGATCCGGGACAGGTTACAATGAGCAGTTCTTC.

This chain connects TRBV18 to TRBJ1-1, with D possibly being TRBD1 (5 bases). This CDR3 is built from 15 residues. The germline V gene has CDR1 KGHSH and CDR2 LQKENI. V lost 1 base and J 0 bases, leaving 9 bases between the germline ends. CDR3: CASSPQQVLNTEAFF. The CDR3 nucleotides are TGTGCCAGCTCACCACAACAGGTCTTGAACACTGAAGCTTTCTTT. Using reference TRBV18 and TRBJ1-1 for the parts outside the CDR3, the full variable domain is NAGVMQNPRHLVRRRGQEARLRCSPMKGHSHVYWYRQLPEEGLKFMVYLQKENIIDESGMPKERFSAEFPKEGPSILRIQQVVRGDSAAYFCASSPQQVLNTEAFFGQGTRLTVV.

The rearrangement joins TRBV5-1 to TRBJ2-7; D gene unclear. Trimming shortened V by 0 bases and J by 3 bases, and 10 bases separated the two germline ends. The length of the CDR3 is 14 residues. In germline, CDR1 is SGHRS, CDR2 YFSETQ. The CDR3 bases are TGCGCCAGCAGCTTGGGGCCGGGCGGCTACGAGCAGTACTTC. It specifies CASSLGPGGYEQYF.

The chain combines TRBV18 with TRBJ2-1; 11 nucleotides match TRBD2. The germline CDR1 and CDR2 sequences are KGHSH and LQKENI. V was clipped by 0 bases and J by 5 bases; unmatched bases: 6. This CDR3 region has 17 residues. CDR3 nucleotides: TGTGCCAGCTCACCACCTATAGCGGGAGGGTTCGACAATGAGCAGTTCTTC. Translating gives CASSPPIAGGFDNEQFF.

The V call is TRBV2, the J call TRBJ1-1; D is perhaps TRBD1 (5 bases). The CDR3 consists of 15 residues. Germline V lookup: CDR1 SNHLY, CDR2 FYNNEI. Trimming took 6 bases from V and 0 from J, leaving 14 bases between them. The CDR3 loop reads CASRARGEMNTEAFF. In DNA form, the CDR3 reads TGTGCCAGCAGGGCCCGGGGGGAAATGAACACTGAAGCTTTCTTT.

This chain joins TRBV7-9 and TRBJ2-1; 11 bases match TRBD2. CDR3 length: 14 residues. Germline-derived CDR1 and CDR2 are SEHNR and FQNEAQ (reference sequence). With 5 bases clipped from V and 9 bases from J, the junction kept 6 bases outside the gene matches. CDR3 region: CASSLLAGDSEQFF. The CDR3 nucleotides are TGTGCCAGCAGCCTACTAGCGGGGGACAGTGAGCAGTTCTTC.